This TCR beta chain was profiled in a study of blood T cell repertoires in COVID-19. Study summary: From the United States, Italy and Spain came samples of acute and convalescent COVID-19.

In the original workflow: Amplification of reference gene primers provided the estimated nucleated cell counts. Here immunoSEQ multiplex PCR was the method, and the copy in TCRdb shows in-frame clones only, minus some. D and trimming were read from the DNA, whereas the V and J calls and clone size are those reported in that table. In the table there are roughly 460,000 clones, around 90% of which are singletons. This CDR3 has 14 amino acids. Trimming took off 7 bases at V and 4 bases at J, with 11 bases between the two ends. The V gene's germline CDR1 is SNHLY and CDR2 FYNNEI. The source material was peripheral blood. This sequence was found in a man younger than 30 with COVID-19, enrolled during active disease. The rearrangement links TRBV2 to TRBJ1-6; the D gene is possibly TRBD1 (6 bases). This CDR3 is CASKGDPYNSPLHF. The CDR3 bases are TGTGCCAGCAAGGGGGATCCTTATAATTCACCCCTCCACTTT.